Listed below are T cell receptor beta chains from one sample, sequenced in a study of cytomegalovirus exposure and HLA in healthy donors. The table came from immunoSEQ multiplex PCR; TCRdb's copy has only in-frame clones and leaves some out. Here the sample spans 150,000 to 200,000 clones, roughly 86% being singletons. Sequenced material: PBMCs. These receptors originate from a woman in her late teens or twenties in good health and CMV-seropositive. CDR3s include the opening cysteine and the closing phenylalanine or tryptophan. Fields, in order: clone size, V gene, D gene, J gene, CDR3 protein, CDR3 DNA. D genes are given only for firm matches. Clone size is not always given. Where it is, it says once, few, many or a class for expanded clones.

size: -; V: TRBV25-1; D: -; J: TRBJ2-1; CDR3: CASSELDSYYNEQFF; DNA: TGTGCCAGCAGTGAGCTGGACTCCTACTACAATGAGCAGTTCTTC
size: once; V: TRBV29-1; D: -; J: TRBJ1-1; CDR3: CSVDSCHLNTEAFF; DNA: TGCAGCGTTGATAGCTGCCACTTGAACACTGAAGCTTTCTTT
size: -; V: TRBV7-2; D: TRBD2; J: TRBJ2-2; CDR3: CASSPTRGGLNTGELFF; DNA: TGTGCCAGCAGCCCAACGCGGGGGGGATTAAACACCGGGGAGCTGTTTTTT
size: -; V: TRBV4-1; D: -; J: TRBJ2-5; CDR3: CASSHHPGRSGETQYF; DNA: TGCGCCAGCAGCCACCACCCGGGAAGGTCAGGAGAGACCCAGTACTTC
size: -; V: TRBV5-4; D: TRBD1; J: TRBJ2-7; CDR3: CASSPGQGNLAYEQYF; DNA: TGTGCCAGCAGCCCGGGACAGGGTAATCTCGCCTACGAGCAGTACTTC
size: -; V: TRBV7-9; D: TRBD2; J: TRBJ2-1; CDR3: CASSLAVHSGRRGNEQFF; DNA: TGTGCCAGCAGCTTAGCTGTACATAGCGGGAGAAGGGGAAATGAGCAGTTCTTC
size: -; V: TRBV9; D: -; J: TRBJ2-7; CDR3: CASSVTPTGSEQYF; DNA: TGTGCCAGCAGCGTAACTCCCACAGGTTCCGAGCAGTACTTC
size: -; V: TRBV6-5; D: TRBD1; J: TRBJ1-1; CDR3: CASSQPWTGNTEAFF; DNA: TGTGCCAGCAGCCAACCTTGGACAGGAAACACTGAAGCTTTCTTT
size: -; V: TRBV9; D: -; J: TRBJ2-3; CDR3: CASSVSGGGLATSTDTQYF; DNA: TGTGCCAGCAGCGTTTCAGGGGGAGGACTAGCAACTAGCACAGATACGCAGTATTTT
size: -; V: TRBV4-2; D: TRBD1; J: TRBJ2-1; CDR3: CASNLGQGVGNEQFF; DNA: TGTGCCAGTAACCTGGGACAGGGGGTGGGGAATGAGCAGTTCTTC